This passage covers 20 T cell receptor beta chains from one sample sequenced in a study of T cell responses to AZD1222 COVID-19 vaccine. Generated by immunoSEQ multiplex PCR, the TCRdb table keeps only in-frame clones and is missing some. Among approximately 76,000 clones listed, about 93% were seen once. The material was peripheral blood, obtained on day 0 of MenACWY control vaccination. The receptors originated from an adult in good health.

The chain combines TRBV27 with TRBJ2-7, with D possibly matching TRBD2 (6 bases). With 6 bases removed from V and 3 bases from J, the gap between germline ends came to 15 bases. Per the germline V gene, CDR1 is MNHEY and CDR2 is SMNVEV (reference sequence). CDR3 length: 14 amino acids. The CDR3 protein is CASSKSGFRYEQYF. CDR3 nucleotide sequence: TGTGCCAGCAGCAAAAGCGGGTTTCGCTACGAGCAGTACTTC.

The V gene is TRBV21-1, the J gene TRBJ1-3. TRBV21-1 is listed as a pseudogene. The CDR3 spans 12 residues. CDR3 nucleotide sequence: TGTGCCAGCAGCAAAGCGGACGGGGTAGTCAATTTT. This gives the protein CASSKADGVVNF.

The genes are TRBV11-2 and TRBJ1-1, with 8 bases identical to TRBD1. Germline V lookup: CDR1 SGHAT, CDR2 FQNNGV. The V and J ends lost 4 bases and 0 bases, in that order; junction bases with no gene match: 4. The CDR3 sequence is 15 residues long. This CDR3 reads CASSSATGVNTEAFF. The CDR3 DNA follows: TGTGCCAGCAGCTCGGCGACAGGGGTGAACACTGAAGCTTTCTTT. Together with reference TRBV11-2 and TRBJ1-1, the CDR3 gives the full variable domain: EAGVAQSPRYKIIEKRQSVAFWCNPISGHATLYWYQQILGQGPKLLIQFQNNGVVDDSQLPKDRFSAERLKGVDSTLKIQPAKLEDSAVYLCASSSATGVNTEAFFGQGTRLTVV.

The V gene is TRBV7-9, the J gene TRBJ1-6; TRBD1 agrees at 7 bases. This CDR3 has 16 amino acids. Germline V lookup: CDR1 SEHNR, CDR2 FQNEAQ (reference sequence). V shed 5 bases, J shed 10 bases, and the junction held 14 bases outside the gene matches. The CDR3 loop is CASSIFKFQGDSPLHF. CDR3 coding DNA: TGTGCCAGCAGCATTTTTAAATTTCAGGGGGACTCACCCCTCCACTTT.

The rearrangement links TRBV6-6 to TRBJ2-7; 9 bases line up with TRBD2. The length of the CDR3 is 13 residues. The germline V gene has CDR1 MNHNY and CDR2 SVGAGI (reference sequence). Trimming at V came to 10 bases and at J to 6 bases, leaving 10 bases not matched to a gene. CDR3 nucleotides: TGTGCCACCTGGGTCGCGGGAGGGAGCGAGCAGTACTTC. The encoded protein is CATWVAGGSEQYF.

V and J are TRBV2 and TRBJ2-1, with 12 bases lining up with TRBD2. V lost 6 bases and J lost 2; bases outside the gene matches: 23. The CDR3 runs to 22 residues. CDR1 and CDR2 (germline): SNHLY, FYNNEI. The CDR3 loop is CASSPPARLAGVHPFPYNEQFF. The DNA for the CDR3 is TGTGCCAGCAGCCCCCCGGCCCGACTAGCGGGAGTACATCCATTCCCCTACAATGAGCAGTTCTTC.

The rearrangement uses TRBV19 and TRBJ2-3; D is uncertain. The germline V gene has CDR1 LNHDA and CDR2 SQIVND (reference sequence). The CDR3 contains 11 residues. The V and J ends lost 4 bases and 9 bases respectively, with 8 bases between them. The CDR3 loop is CASSTPSTQYF. CDR3 nucleotide sequence: TGTGCCAGTAGTACCCCGTCCACGCAGTATTTT.

Only one count was recorded for this clone. This sequence joins TRBV19 and TRBJ1-5; D is undetermined. With 5 bases removed from V and 2 bases from J, the gap between germline ends came to 7 bases. There are 13 residues in the CDR3. Germline values: CDR1 LNHDA, CDR2 SQIVND (reference sequence). CDR3 nucleotide sequence: TGTGCCAGTAGTTACCAGGGCAATCAGCCCCAGCATTTT. It codes for CASSYQGNQPQHF.

The rearrangement uses TRBV15 and TRBJ1-4; no firm D call. Germline values: CDR1 LNHNV, CDR2 YYDKDF (reference sequence). The CDR3 consists of 12 residues. The V end lost 7 bases, the J end lost 7 bases, and 10 bases lay between the germline ends. The CDR3: CATNSVGEKLFF. In DNA form, the CDR3 reads TGTGCCACCAATTCGGTGGGTGAAAAACTGTTTTTT.

This chain links TRBV5-1 with TRBJ2-3, with 12 positions matching TRBD2. Trimming removed 4 bases from V and 9 bases from J; junction bases left unmatched: 15. The CDR3 loop spans 17 amino acids. Per germline, CDR1 SGHRS and CDR2 YFSETQ. CDR3 DNA sequence: TGCGCCAGCAGCCTCCGCCTGACTAGCGGGAGCCATCGAACGCAGTATTTT. Encoded protein: CASSLRLTSGSHRTQYF.

This chain joins TRBV10-2 and TRBJ1-2, with 7 bases matching TRBD1. The V gene end was trimmed by 10 bases and the J gene end by 3 bases; junction bases not matched to a gene: 5. CDR3 length: 12 amino acids. CDR1 is WSHSY and CDR2 is SAAADI in the germline V gene. CDR3 sequence: CATVRGDYGYTF. In DNA, the CDR3 is TGCGCCACCGTCAGGGGGGACTATGGCTACACCTTC.

V is TRBV5-1 and J is TRBJ2-3, with 8 bases matching TRBD1. The CDR3 length is 14 residues. Germline V CDR1 and CDR2: SGHRS, YFSETQ. V trimming: 3 bases; J trimming: 4 bases; junction bases outside the gene matches: 4. The CDR3 loop reads CASSSGQVSDTQYF. CDR3 DNA: TGCGCCAGCAGCTCGGGACAGGTGTCAGATACGCAGTATTTT.

This clone was detected only once. The chain is built from TRBV28 and TRBJ1-1; TRBD1 agrees at 7 bases. After removal of 5 bases from V and 8 bases from J, the junction contained 17 bases not matched to a gene. This CDR3 region has 16 residues. Germline CDR1 is MDHEN and CDR2 is SYDVKM. This CDR3 is CASSLPGPTAGGEAFF. The CDR3 coding sequence is TGTGCCAGCAGTCTCCCTGGACCCACAGCAGGGGGAGAAGCTTTCTTT.

The V call is TRBV1, the J call TRBJ1-1; TRBD1, as called in the table, went unchecked against the DNA. TRBV1 is termed a pseudogene. The CDR3 length is 14 residues. Here the CDR3 DNA reads TGCACCAGCAGCCGAAGACAGGGGGAGATTGAAGCTTTCTTT. Translation gives CTSSRRQGEIEAFF.

This rearrangement joins TRBV28 to TRBJ1-1; tentative D call: TRBD1 (6 bases). The ends were cut back, 8 bases at V and 6 bases at J, with 22 bases in the middle. The CDR3 has 15 amino acids. Germline V gives CDR1 MDHEN, CDR2 SYDVKM. The CDR3 spells CASWVTGTRPAEAFF. The CDR3 DNA reads TGTGCCAGCTGGGTTACAGGGACCCGGCCGGCTGAAGCTTTCTTT.

The rearrangement links TRBV18 to TRBJ2-5, with D possibly TRBD1 on 6 matching bases. Germline V gives CDR1 KGHSH, CDR2 LQKENI. The length of the CDR3 is 14 residues. V shed 3 bases and J shed 1 base, with 9 bases lying between them. The CDR3 loop reads CASSPGQSQETQYF. In DNA, the CDR3 is TGTGCCAGCTCACCCGGACAGAGCCAAGAGACCCAGTACTTC.

V and J are TRBV10-3 and TRBJ1-1, with 7 bases that match TRBD1. The CDR3 runs to 15 residues. V lost 4 bases and J lost 3; bases outside the gene matches: 8. Per germline, CDR1 ENHRY and CDR2 SYGVKD. The CDR3 loop reads CAISGKGGADTEAFF. In nucleotides, the CDR3 is TGTGCCATCAGTGGAAAAGGGGGCGCGGACACTGAAGCTTTCTTT.

This chain uses TRBV3-1 (or the pseudogene TRBV3-2) with TRBJ2-5; the D is unclear. Between the trimmed V and J ends, which lost 1 base and 5 bases, there was a span of 11 bases. CDR1 is LGHDT, CDR2 YNNKEL, per germline (reference sequence). CDR3 length: 14 residues. CDR3: CASSQGGLKETQYF. CDR3 bases: TGTGCCAGCAGCCAAGGGGGTCTGAAGGAGACCCAGTACTTC.

This clone was counted a few times. This chain joins TRBV4-1 and TRBJ1-4; 7 nucleotides line up with TRBD1. The trim removed 5 bases at V and 5 bases at J, leaving 8 bases unmatched. Per the germline V gene, CDR1 is MGHRA and CDR2 is YSYEKL. There are 15 residues in the CDR3. This chain's CDR3 is CASSGIQGINEKLFF. The CDR3, as DNA: TGCGCCAGCAGCGGCATACAGGGGATAAATGAAAAACTGTTTTTT.

CDR3 DNA: TGTGCCAGCAGCCCCAGGGGGGGCACCGGGGAGCTGTTTTTT. The encoded protein is CASSPRGGTGELFF. The V and J genes are TRBV11-2 and TRBJ2-2; the D call may be TRBD1 or TRBD2 (7 bases each). Trimming took 5 bases from V and 4 from J, leaving 11 bases between them. The CDR3 extends over 14 amino acids. The germline gives CDR1 SGHAT, CDR2 FQNNGV.